The rows below give T cell receptor beta chains drawn from one sample of a study of Graves' ophthalmopathy and Graves' hyperthyroidism. A single record per CDR3 protein comes from TCRdb applying MiXCR to the multiplex PCR reads. The sample shows about 220,000 distinct CDR3 sequences, about 22% of them seen only once. The sequenced sample consisted of peripheral blood. The receptor set was obtained from a woman aged 45-65 years with Graves' ophthalmopathy. Both conserved end residues are part of each CDR3. The order of the fields is CDR3 length, V gene, J gene, D gene, clone size, CDR3 protein, CDR3 DNA. A D gene is named only where the DNA matches it firmly. Only some rows state a clone size, as once, few, many or a class for expanded clones.

15,TRBV20-1,TRBJ1-4,.,few,CSARDFGGTNEKLFF,TGCAGTGCTAGAGATTTTGGGGGAACTAATGAAAAACTGTTTTTT
15,TRBV29-1,TRBJ1-2,.,many,CSALVGQNRHYGYAF,TGCAGCGCCCTGGTAGGACAGAACAGACACTATGGCTACGCCTTC
14,TRBV27,TRBJ1-6,.,once,CASRLGGHNSPLHF,TGTGCCAGCAGGCTCGGAGGTCATAATTCACCCCTCCACTTT
16,TRBV5-1,TRBJ2-7,.,many,CASSLVAGATLYEQYF,TGCGCCAGCAGCTTGGTTGCAGGGGCCACCCTCTACGAGCAGTACTTC
17,TRBV9,TRBJ1-3,TRBD1,few,CASSPWTGSLTGNTIYF,TGTGCCAGCAGCCCATGGACAGGGTCCCTAACTGGAAACACCATATATTTT
14,TRBV4-1,TRBJ1-5,.,few,CASSQVPESGPQHF,TGCGCCAGCAGCCAAGTCCCCGAGAGCGGGCCCCAGCATTTT
16,TRBV29-1,TRBJ2-7,TRBD1,.,CSVRTGTGGTSYEQYF,TGCAGCGTTCGAACCGGGACAGGGGGCACCTCCTACGAGCAGTACTTC
14,TRBV12-3/TRBV12-4,TRBJ2-7,.,once,CASSPHRTTYEQYF,TGTGCCAGCAGTCCTCATCGTACCACCTACGAGCAGTACTTC
16,TRBV11-2,TRBJ2-2,TRBD2,many,CASSQSLAGGPGELFF,TGTGCCAGCAGCCAGTCTCTAGCGGGAGGGCCCGGGGAGCTGTTTTTT
14,TRBV24-1,TRBJ2-5,.,many,CATSAPGVSETQYF,TGTGCCACCAGTGCCCCCGGGGTTTCGGAGACCCAGTACTTC
17,TRBV4-1,TRBJ1-2,TRBD1,many,CASSRSGGTGQGEGYTF,TGCGCCAGCAGCCGAAGCGGTGGCACGGGCCAGGGGGAGGGCTACACCTTC
14,TRBV5-1,TRBJ1-1,.,few,CASSLIVRNTEAFF,TGCGCCAGCAGCTTGATCGTCCGGAACACTGAAGCTTTCTTT
13,TRBV30,TRBJ1-2,.,many,CAWSRGRPGGYTF,TGTGCCTGGAGCCGGGGACGGCCGGGAGGCTACACCTTC
15,TRBV12-3/TRBV12-4,TRBJ2-2,TRBD2,many,CAIKPGSGSTGELFF,TGTGCCATCAAACCGGGGAGCGGGAGTACCGGGGAGCTGTTTTTT
13,TRBV29-1,TRBJ2-7,.,many,CSVEAPDRYEQYF,TGCAGCGTTGAAGCCCCGGACCGCTACGAGCAGTACTTC
14,TRBV30,TRBJ1-5,.,.,CAWSGTASNQPQHF,TGTGCCTGGAGTGGAACGGCTAGCAATCAGCCCCAGCATTTT
14,TRBV12-3/TRBV12-4,TRBJ1-5,.,many,CASSLDSAATPQHF,TGTGCCAGCAGTCTGGACAGTGCGGCGACGCCCCAGCATTTT
15,TRBV7-8,TRBJ1-1,TRBD1,many,CASSSHRGSNTEAFF,TGTGCCAGCAGCTCCCACAGGGGGAGTAACACTGAAGCTTTCTTT
17,TRBV27,TRBJ2-5,TRBD2,many,CASSSPGLAGSGETQYF,TGTGCCAGCAGTTCCCCGGGACTAGCGGGAAGTGGGGAGACCCAGTACTTC
13,TRBV6-5,TRBJ1-1,.,many,CASSQGHYTEAFF,TGTGCCAGCAGTCAGGGGCATTATACTGAAGCTTTCTTT
13,TRBV10-3,TRBJ2-7,.,many,CAIRRIGSYEQYF,TGTGCCATCAGGAGGATCGGCTCCTACGAGCAGTACTTC
14,TRBV12-3/TRBV12-4,TRBJ1-5,.,few,CASSFAPSNQPQHF,TGTGCCAGCAGTTTTGCCCCGTCTAATCAGCCCCAGCATTTT
14,TRBV25-1,TRBJ2-5,.,many,CASSEWGDQETQYF,TGTGCCAGCAGTGAATGGGGGGACCAAGAGACCCAGTACTTC
14,TRBV11-2,TRBJ1-1,TRBD1,.,CASSLAYRGTEAFF,TGTGCCAGCAGCTTAGCATACAGGGGGACTGAAGCTTTCTTT
14,TRBV6-2/TRBV6-3,TRBJ1-1,.,many,CASSHGLTGTEAFF,TGTGCCAGCAGTCATGGGTTGACTGGCACTGAAGCTTTCTTT
12,TRBV20-1,TRBJ2-7,.,many,CSAESPTYEQYF,TGCAGTGCTGAAAGCCCCACCTACGAGCAGTACTTC
14,TRBV12-5,TRBJ2-3,.,many,CASGLSGASHTQYF,TGTGCTAGTGGTTTGTCGGGAGCGTCCCATACGCAGTATTTT
14,TRBV25-1,TRBJ2-7,.,many,CASSDSRGLYEQYF,TGTGCCAGCAGTGATTCCAGAGGGCTCTACGAGCAGTACTTC
12,TRBV28,TRBJ1-5,.,many,CASSGGNQPQHF,TGTGCCAGCTCAGGAGGCAATCAGCCCCAGCATTTT
13,TRBV7-8,TRBJ2-5,.,many,CASSGQPQETQYF,TGTGCCAGCAGCGGACAGCCCCAAGAGACCCAGTACTTC
15,TRBV11-2,TRBJ2-5,.,many,CASSLINYRRETQYF,TGTGCCAGCAGCTTAATAAACTACCGCCGGGAGACCCAGTACTTC